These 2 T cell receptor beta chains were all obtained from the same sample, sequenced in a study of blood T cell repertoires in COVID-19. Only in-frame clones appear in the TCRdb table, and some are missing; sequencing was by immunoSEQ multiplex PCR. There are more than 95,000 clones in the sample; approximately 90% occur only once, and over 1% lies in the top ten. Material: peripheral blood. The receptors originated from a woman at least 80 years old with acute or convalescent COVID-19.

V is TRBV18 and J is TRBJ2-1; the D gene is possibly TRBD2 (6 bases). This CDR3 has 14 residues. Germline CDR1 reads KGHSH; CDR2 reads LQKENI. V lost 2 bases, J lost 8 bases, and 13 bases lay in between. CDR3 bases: TGTGCCAGCTCACCAATGGCGGGAATCGATGAGCAGTTCTTC. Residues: CASSPMAGIDEQFF.

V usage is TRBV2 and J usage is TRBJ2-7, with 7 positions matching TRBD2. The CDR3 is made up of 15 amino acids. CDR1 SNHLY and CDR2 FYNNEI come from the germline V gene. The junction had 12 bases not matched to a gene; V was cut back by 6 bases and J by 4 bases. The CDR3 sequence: CASREFRDYRYEQYF. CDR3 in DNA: TGTGCCAGCAGGGAGTTCCGGGACTATCGGTACGAGCAGTACTTC. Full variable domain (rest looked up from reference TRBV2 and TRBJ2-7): EPEVTQTPSHQVTQMGQEVILRCVPISNHLYFYWYRQILGQKVEFLVSFYNNEISEKSEIFDDQFSVERPDGSNFTLKIRSTKLEDSAMYFCASREFRDYRYEQYFGPGTRLTVT.